A selection of T cell receptor beta chains follows, all from one sample in a study of blood T cell repertoires in COVID-19. The data were produced by immunoSEQ multiplex PCR, yet TCRdb's version contains in-frame clones alone and is incomplete. The data contain 200,000 to 250,000 clones, roughly 86% of them singletons. What was sequenced was peripheral blood. These receptors were taken from a woman between 50 and 59 years old with COVID-19, enrolled during active disease. CDR3s include the opening cysteine and the closing phenylalanine or tryptophan. D genes are given only for firm matches. Clone size is stated in some rows and not others, as once, few, many or a class when expanded.

>.|TRBV7-2|.|TRBJ2-3
TGTGCCAGCAGCTTAGGGGGGCGCACTAGCACAGATACGCAGTATTTT
CASSLGGRTSTDTQYF
>.|TRBV11-3|.|TRBJ2-2
TGTGCCAGCAGCTCCGGAACAGGGTCGGGCGGGGAGCTGTTTTTT
CASSSGTGSGGELFF
>.|TRBV5-1|.|TRBJ2-3
TGCGCCAGCAGCTTTACAGGGTTTGGCACAGATACGCAGTATTTT
CASSFTGFGTDTQYF
>TRBD2|TRBV20-1|once|TRBJ2-7
TGCAGTGCTAGTCCCGCCCGCCCGGGACTAGCGGGGGGACCGATTTCCTACGAGCAGTACTTC
CSASPARPGLAGGPISYEQYF
>.|TRBV28|.|TRBJ2-6
TGTGCCAGCAGTCTAGGGACTCACCCGGGGGGGGCCAACGTCCTGACTTTC
CASSLGTHPGGANVLTF
>.|TRBV28|.|TRBJ1-2
TGTGCCAGCATCGAATGGGGGGGTCATGGCTACACCTTC
CASIEWGGHGYTF
>TRBD1|TRBV5-1|.|TRBJ2-7
TGCGCCAGCAGTGACCCACGGGACAGGCATATAGAGCAGTACTTC
CASSDPRDRHIEQYF
>.|TRBV6-5|.|TRBJ1-4
TGTGCCAGCGCCCGAGCTCTGAATGAAAAACTGTTTTTT
CASARALNEKLFF
>.|TRBV7-2|.|TRBJ1-6
TGTGCCAGCAGCTCCCGGGAACCCGCCTATAATTCACCCCTCCACTTT
CASSSREPAYNSPLHF
>.|TRBV19|once|TRBJ1-2
TGTGCCAGTAGGGGAGTTGGTCAAACAAACTATGGCTACACCTTC
CASRGVGQTNYGYTF
>.|TRBV11-2|.|TRBJ1-4
TGTGCCAGCAGCTTAGGGGCCCGATTTAATGAAAAACTGTTTTTT
CASSLGARFNEKLFF
>TRBD1|TRBV7-2|.|TRBJ1-1
TGTGCCAGCAGCTTAGAGGGGGCTGTTGAAGCTTTCTTT
CASSLEGAVEAFF
>TRBD1|TRBV28|.|TRBJ1-2
TGTGCCAGCAGTTTTCGGGACAGGGTTTCGGCTGGCTACACCTTC
CASSFRDRVSAGYTF
>TRBD1|TRBV2|.|TRBJ2-5
TGTGCCAGCAGCAACAGGGGGCGGGAGACCCAGTACTTC
CASSNRGRETQYF
>.|TRBV5-1|.|TRBJ1-1
TGCGCCAGCAGCCCCCTGCGTAGGGGGAGGAACACTGAAGCTTTCTTT
CASSPLRRGRNTEAFF
>TRBD1|TRBV19|.|TRBJ1-2
TGTGCCAGTAGTATTTTTTCGCGGACAGGGGATGGCTACACCTTC
CASSIFSRTGDGYTF
>.|TRBV18|.|TRBJ1-3
TGTGCCAGCTCACCGTCGCAGGCGACTGGAAACACCATATATTTT
CASSPSQATGNTIYF
>.|TRBV2|.|TRBJ1-2
TGTGCCAGCAGTGAACGGGGGGGCCGGTATCACTATGGCTACACCTTC
CASSERGGRYHYGYTF
>TRBD2|TRBV2|.|TRBJ2-3
TGTGCCAGCAGTGACGGGGGGGATACAATTAGCACAGATACGCAGTATTTT
CASSDGGDTISTDTQYF
>.|TRBV19|.|TRBJ1-2
TGTGCCAGTAGTTGGCCGGGGGGGACCTATGGCTACACCTTC
CASSWPGGTYGYTF
>.|TRBV2|.|TRBJ1-2
TGTGCCAGCAGTGAAGTAGGGGTAAAGGGCTACACCTTC
CASSEVGVKGYTF
>TRBD2|TRBV12-5|once|TRBJ2-3
TGTGCTAGTGGTTCCGGACTAGCGGGGGATACGCAGTATTTT
CASGSGLAGDTQYF
>.|TRBV30|.|TRBJ1-1
TGTGCCTGGAGGCCCGGGGGGAGGACTGAAGCTTTCTTT
CAWRPGGRTEAFF
>.|TRBV5-5|few|TRBJ1-1
TGTGCCAGCAGGTCGTGGTTGCTAACTGAAGCTTTCTTT
CASRSWLLTEAFF
>TRBD2|TRBV3-1/TRBV3-2|.|TRBJ2-1
TGTGCCAGCAGCCAAGATCAGGTAGCGGGGGCATACAATGAGCAGTTCTTC
CASSQDQVAGAYNEQFF
>.|TRBV6-1|.|TRBJ2-3
TGTGCCAGCAGTGAAGGGGTGGGGGGAGCTGCAGATACGCAGTATTTT
CASSEGVGGAADTQYF
>.|TRBV18|.|TRBJ1-6
TGTGCCAGCTCCCCCGGGACTCCCGTCGCCAGTTTTAATTCACCCCTCCACTTT
CASSPGTPVASFNSPLHF
>.|TRBV6-5|.|TRBJ2-3
TGTGCCAGCAGTTTTACAGGGACCCCTATCACAGATACGCAGTATTTT
CASSFTGTPITDTQYF
>.|TRBV11-2|.|TRBJ1-2
TGTGCCAGCAGCTTAGATCCCGGGGGGACTAATGGCTACACCTTC
CASSLDPGGTNGYTF
>TRBD2|TRBV3-1/TRBV3-2|many|TRBJ2-1
TGTGCCAGCAGCCAAGATGGTCTAGCGGGGGCAATCGGTGAGCAGTTCTTC
CASSQDGLAGAIGEQFF
>.|TRBV14|.|TRBJ1-3
TGTGCCAGCAGCTCAGCGGGACGCACCCCTGGAAACACCATATATTTT
CASSSAGRTPGNTIYF
>TRBD1|TRBV4-2|.|TRBJ2-5
TGTGCCAGCAGCCAAGGACTGACAGGGGCTCAAGAGACCCAGTACTTC
CASSQGLTGAQETQYF
>.|TRBV29-1|.|TRBJ1-2
TGCAGCGCGGAAGGGGGTCGCTATGGCTACACCTTC
CSAEGGRYGYTF
>.|TRBV5-1|.|TRBJ1-6
TGCGCCAGCAGCTTGGCGTTTGGAGCCCTTTCACCCCTCCACTTT
CASSLAFGALSPLHF
>.|TRBV5-1|.|TRBJ1-3
TGCGCCAGCAGCAATGGTTTTGGGGGAGGAGGAAACACCATATATTTT
CASSNGFGGGGNTIYF
>.|TRBV19|.|TRBJ1-1
TGTGCCAGTACCAAACCCCGGAAAGGTAGGGGGACTGAAGCTTTCTTT
CASTKPRKGRGTEAFF
>TRBD1|TRBV18|.|TRBJ1-1
TGTGCCAGCTCACTTAGGGACAGTCTAGCTTTCTTT
CASSLRDSLAFF
>TRBD1|TRBV5-1|.|TRBJ1-6
TGCGCCAGCAGCCTCAGGGGGCGCGAGTCACCCCTCCACTTT
CASSLRGRESPLHF
>.|TRBV2|once|TRBJ1-5
TGTGCCAGCAGTGAGGGCAGGGTCGGACAGCCCCAGCATTTT
CASSEGRVGQPQHF
>.|TRBV28|.|TRBJ2-4
TGTGCCAGCAGTGAGGCCAAAAACATTCAGTACTTC
CASSEAKNIQYF
>TRBD1|TRBV6-1|.|TRBJ1-5
TGTGCCAGCAGTGAAGGAGGACAGGGGCGATGGGCCCAGCATTTT
CASSEGGQGRWAQHF
>TRBD1|TRBV19|once|TRBJ2-1
TGTGCCAGTAGTCCCTCCGGCGGGACAGGATTTGGGTATGAGCAGTTCTTC
CASSPSGGTGFGYEQFF
>.|TRBV11-3|.|TRBJ2-1
TGTGCCAGCAGCTCCTCGGGGTACGGCTACAATGAGCAGTTCTTC
CASSSSGYGYNEQFF
>TRBD1|TRBV5-1|.|TRBJ2-7
TGCGCCAGCACCCAAAGACAGGGATCCTACGAGCAGTACTTC
CASTQRQGSYEQYF
>.|TRBV5-8|.|TRBJ1-2
TGTGCCAGCAGCTTTAAACAGGGAGCCGCTAACTATGGCTACACCTTC
CASSFKQGAANYGYTF
>TRBD2|TRBV4-1|.|TRBJ2-3
TGCGCCAGCAGCCCCGGACTAGCGGGGGGGGATACGCAGTATTTT
CASSPGLAGGDTQYF
>.|TRBV5-5|.|TRBJ2-6
TGTGCCAGCAGTCATGAGGACACCTATCTGGGGGCCAACGTCCTGACTTTC
CASSHEDTYLGANVLTF
>.|TRBV5-1|.|TRBJ2-7
TGCGCCAGCAGCGAGGGGGGAGGGAAGGCCTCCTACGAGCAGTACTTC
CASSEGGGKASYEQYF
>TRBD1|TRBV28|.|TRBJ1-5
TGTGCCAGCAGTTCCCGGGACAGGGGTAATCAGCCCCAGCATTTT
CASSSRDRGNQPQHF
>.|TRBV27|.|TRBJ2-1
TGTGCCAGCAGTTTCCTAAGCGGTGGCAGAGACAATGAGCAGTTCTTC
CASSFLSGGRDNEQFF
>TRBD1|TRBV28|few|TRBJ2-7
TGTGCCAGCAGTTTAGGACAGGACCGCTCCTACGAGCAGTACTTC
CASSLGQDRSYEQYF
>TRBD1|TRBV19|.|TRBJ2-4
TGTGCCAGTAGTATGGTTACAGGGGAAGAGTACTTC
CASSMVTGEEYF
>TRBD1|TRBV11-2|.|TRBJ1-6
TGTGCCAGCAGCCTCGCCCCGGGACAGGTGGATTCACCCCTCCACTTT
CASSLAPGQVDSPLHF